A selection of T cell receptor beta chains follows, all from one sample in a study of blood T cell repertoires in COVID-19. Only in-frame clones appear in the TCRdb table, and some are missing; sequencing was by immunoSEQ multiplex PCR. The sample records some 260,000 clones, approximately 81% being singletons. The sample comprised peripheral blood. These receptors were collected from a woman under 30 with acute or convalescent COVID-19. Both conserved end residues are part of each CDR3. Each record gives: clone size, D gene, CDR3 length, V gene, J gene, CDR3 DNA, CDR3 protein. D genes are given only for firm matches. Clone sizes are given selectively: once, few, many, or a class where the clone is expanded.

size: .
D: TRBD2
length: 14
V: TRBV19
J: TRBJ2-1
DNA: TGTGCCAGTAGTATAGCCCAGCGGGAAAGGCGGCAGTTCTTC
CDR3: CASSIAQRERRQFF

size: .
D: .
length: 15
V: TRBV5-1
J: TRBJ1-5
DNA: TGCGCCAGCAGCTTAGATGGCAATAGCAATCAGCCCCAGCATTTT
CDR3: CASSLDGNSNQPQHF

size: .
D: TRBD1
length: 15
V: TRBV9
J: TRBJ2-3
DNA: TGTGCCAGCAGCGCCGGACAGGGGTGGACAGATACGCAGTATTTT
CDR3: CASSAGQGWTDTQYF

size: .
D: .
length: 14
V: TRBV27
J: TRBJ2-1
DNA: TGTGCCAGCAGTGATGACCCAGGGGTGGCGGAGCAGTTCTTC
CDR3: CASSDDPGVAEQFF

size: .
D: TRBD2
length: 17
V: TRBV6-4
J: TRBJ2-7
DNA: TGTGCCAGCAGTAAAGACAAACCGGGCGGGAGCCTAAGGGAGCAGTACTTC
CDR3: CASSKDKPGGSLREQYF

size: .
D: .
length: 15
V: TRBV11-2
J: TRBJ2-2
DNA: TGTGCCAGCAGCTTAGAAAGGACAAACACCGGGGAGCTGTTTTTT
CDR3: CASSLERTNTGELFF

size: once
D: TRBD2
length: 18
V: TRBV10-3
J: TRBJ2-3
DNA: TGTGCCATCAGTGAGTCGTTGCGGCGGGAGGTAGGGGCAGATACGCAGTATTTT
CDR3: CAISESLRREVGADTQYF

size: .
D: TRBD1
length: 18
V: TRBV29-1
J: TRBJ2-1
DNA: TGCAGCGTTGAAGGGGGCAGGGACAGGGGACGAATCATGAGTGAGCAGTTCTTC
CDR3: CSVEGGRDRGRIMSEQFF

size: .
D: .
length: 15
V: TRBV7-8
J: TRBJ2-3
DNA: TGTGCCAGCAGCTTCGCGGCCTTGAATGCAGATACGCAGTATTTT
CDR3: CASSFAALNADTQYF

size: .
D: .
length: 15
V: TRBV6-5
J: TRBJ1-2
DNA: TGTGCCAGCAGAGTAGCAGGGGTTCGCAACTATGGCTACACCTTC
CDR3: CASRVAGVRNYGYTF

size: once
D: .
length: 15
V: TRBV12-5
J: TRBJ2-6
DNA: TGTGCTAGTGGTTTGGGAGATGCTGGGGCCAACGTCCTGACTTTC
CDR3: CASGLGDAGANVLTF

size: .
D: TRBD1
length: 17
V: TRBV5-1
J: TRBJ2-6
DNA: TGCGCCAGCAGCTTTGCAGGGGGCAACTCTGGGGCCAACGTCCTGACTTTC
CDR3: CASSFAGGNSGANVLTF

size: few
D: .
length: 14
V: TRBV29-1
J: TRBJ1-2
DNA: TGCAGCGTTGAGGTACAGGGTAGAGCGTATGGCTACACCTTC
CDR3: CSVEVQGRAYGYTF

size: .
D: .
length: 12
V: TRBV7-6
J: TRBJ2-2
DNA: TGTGCCAGCAGCTTCTACACCGGGGAGCTGTTTTTT
CDR3: CASSFYTGELFF

size: .
D: TRBD1
length: 15
V: TRBV28
J: TRBJ1-1
DNA: TGTGCCAGCAGACACCGGGGACAGGGGATAGATGAAGCTTTCTTT
CDR3: CASRHRGQGIDEAFF

size: .
D: TRBD2
length: 17
V: TRBV7-9
J: TRBJ2-1
DNA: TGTGCCAGCAGTTTGCCGGCCGGACTAGCGGGAGGGAATGAGCAGTTCTTC
CDR3: CASSLPAGLAGGNEQFF

size: .
D: TRBD2
length: 15
V: TRBV5-1
J: TRBJ2-1
DNA: TGCGCCAGCAGCTTGGGGACTAGCGGGTTGGCTGAGCAGTTCTTC
CDR3: CASSLGTSGLAEQFF

size: few
D: .
length: 11
V: TRBV30
J: TRBJ2-7
DNA: TGTGCCTGGAGTGGGTACTGGGAGCAGTACTTC
CDR3: CAWSGYWEQYF

size: few
D: TRBD1
length: 16
V: TRBV2
J: TRBJ2-1
DNA: TGTGCCAGCAGTGGGACAGGACTCGTCTCCTACAATGAGCAGTTCTTC
CDR3: CASSGTGLVSYNEQFF

size: .
D: TRBD2
length: 18
V: TRBV4-3
J: TRBJ2-1
DNA: TGCGCCAGCAGCTCGGACACGGGTGGGGACTACTCCTACAATGAGCAGTTCTTC
CDR3: CASSSDTGGDYSYNEQFF

size: once
D: TRBD1
length: 13
V: TRBV27
J: TRBJ2-7
DNA: TGTGCCAGCAGTTTATTACCGGGACAGAGCGGAACCTTC
CDR3: CASSLLPGQSGTF

size: .
D: .
length: 14
V: TRBV5-1
J: TRBJ2-7
DNA: TGCGCCAGCAGCTTGGCGGACACGGTCTACGAGCAGTACTTC
CDR3: CASSLADTVYEQYF

size: .
D: TRBD1
length: 16
V: TRBV7-2
J: TRBJ1-6
DNA: TGTGCCAGCAGCCGCCGGGACAGGGGACTCAAGGCACCCCTCCACTTT
CDR3: CASSRRDRGLKAPLHF

size: few
D: .
length: 15
V: TRBV7-2
J: TRBJ1-4
DNA: TGTGCCAGCAGCTTAGTGGGGAGCCGTAATGAAAAACTGTTTTTT
CDR3: CASSLVGSRNEKLFF

size: .
D: .
length: 14
V: TRBV4-1
J: TRBJ1-5
DNA: TGCGCCAGCAGCCGGGAGGGGTCCAATCAGCCCCAGCATTTT
CDR3: CASSREGSNQPQHF

size: .
D: .
length: 14
V: TRBV19
J: TRBJ2-2
DNA: TGTGCCAGTAGTATAGAGGGGGCGGCCGGGGAGCTGTTTTTT
CDR3: CASSIEGAAGELFF

size: few
D: TRBD2
length: 15
V: TRBV29-1
J: TRBJ2-1
DNA: TGCAGCGTTGAAGATACTACTAGCGGGAGGAATGAGCAGTTCTTC
CDR3: CSVEDTTSGRNEQFF

size: .
D: .
length: 14
V: TRBV14
J: TRBJ1-4
DNA: TGTGCCAGCAGCCAAGATCTTACAGCTGAAAAACTGTTTTTT
CDR3: CASSQDLTAEKLFF

size: .
D: TRBD1
length: 17
V: TRBV5-6
J: TRBJ2-7
DNA: TGTGCCAGCAGCTTGGAAGCGGTGACAGGGGTTACCTACGAGCAGTACTTC
CDR3: CASSLEAVTGVTYEQYF

size: few
D: TRBD2
length: 16
V: TRBV2
J: TRBJ2-7
DNA: TGTGCCAGCAGTGAAGGCGATAGCGGGATAATCTACGAGCAGTACTTC
CDR3: CASSEGDSGIIYEQYF

size: .
D: .
length: 14
V: TRBV10-3
J: TRBJ1-3
DNA: TGTGCCATCAGTGTGGGGCAGGGGGGAAACACCATATATTTT
CDR3: CAISVGQGGNTIYF

size: few
D: TRBD1
length: 15
V: TRBV6-2/TRBV6-3
J: TRBJ2-7
DNA: TGTGCCAGCAGTTACTCCGGCAGGGGGCACAACGAGCAGTACTTC
CDR3: CASSYSGRGHNEQYF

size: .
D: .
length: 16
V: TRBV18
J: TRBJ1-3
DNA: TGTGCCAGCTCGGAACGACAGTCTAGCTCTGGAAACACCATATATTTT
CDR3: CASSERQSSSGNTIYF

size: .
D: .
length: 12
V: TRBV29-1
J: TRBJ1-2
DNA: TGCAGCGCCGGACGGGAAAACTATGGCTACACCTTC
CDR3: CSAGRENYGYTF

size: .
D: TRBD1
length: 16
V: TRBV4-3
J: TRBJ1-1
DNA: TGCGCCAGCAGCCAAGATTCGGGACAGTTGAACACTGAAGCTTTCTTT
CDR3: CASSQDSGQLNTEAFF

size: .
D: .
length: 13
V: TRBV4-3
J: TRBJ2-2
DNA: TGCGCCAGCAGCCCCGGGAGCCCCGGGGAGCTGTTTTTT
CDR3: CASSPGSPGELFF

size: .
D: .
length: 15
V: TRBV19
J: TRBJ2-2
DNA: TGTGCCAGTAACGTAGCGGTCGCGAACACCGGGGAGCTGTTTTTT
CDR3: CASNVAVANTGELFF

size: .
D: TRBD1
length: 14
V: TRBV6-5
J: TRBJ1-1
DNA: TGTGCCAGCAGAACTCAGGGGGCGCGGACTGAAGCTTTCTTT
CDR3: CASRTQGARTEAFF

size: .
D: TRBD2
length: 15
V: TRBV10-1
J: TRBJ2-3
DNA: TGCGCCAGCAGTGAACTAGCGGGAGGCCGGGATACGCAGTATTTT
CDR3: CASSELAGGRDTQYF

size: .
D: .
length: 13
V: TRBV29-1
J: TRBJ1-1
DNA: TGCAGCGCTGTGGGCAGGGGGAACACTGAAGCTTTCTTT
CDR3: CSAVGRGNTEAFF

size: .
D: .
length: 17
V: TRBV5-6
J: TRBJ1-6
DNA: TGTGCCAGCAGCTTGGAAATTCTTGCAGACAGGCATTCCCCCCTCCACTTT
CDR3: CASSLEILADRHSPLHF